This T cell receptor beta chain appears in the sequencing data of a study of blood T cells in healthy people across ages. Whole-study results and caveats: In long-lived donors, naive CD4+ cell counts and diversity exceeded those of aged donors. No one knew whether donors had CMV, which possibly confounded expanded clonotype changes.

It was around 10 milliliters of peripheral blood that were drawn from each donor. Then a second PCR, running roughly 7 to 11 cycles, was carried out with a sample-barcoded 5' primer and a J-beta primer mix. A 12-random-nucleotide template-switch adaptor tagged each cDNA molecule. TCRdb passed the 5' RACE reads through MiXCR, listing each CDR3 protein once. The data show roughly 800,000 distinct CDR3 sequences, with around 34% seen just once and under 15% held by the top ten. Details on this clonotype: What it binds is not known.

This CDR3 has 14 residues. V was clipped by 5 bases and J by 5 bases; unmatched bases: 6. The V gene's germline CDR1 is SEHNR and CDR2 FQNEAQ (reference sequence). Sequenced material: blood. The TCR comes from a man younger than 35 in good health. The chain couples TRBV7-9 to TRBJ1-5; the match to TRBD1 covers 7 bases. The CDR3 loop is CASSPTGAHQPQHF. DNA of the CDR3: TGTGCCAGCAGCCCAACAGGGGCCCATCAGCCCCAGCATTTT.